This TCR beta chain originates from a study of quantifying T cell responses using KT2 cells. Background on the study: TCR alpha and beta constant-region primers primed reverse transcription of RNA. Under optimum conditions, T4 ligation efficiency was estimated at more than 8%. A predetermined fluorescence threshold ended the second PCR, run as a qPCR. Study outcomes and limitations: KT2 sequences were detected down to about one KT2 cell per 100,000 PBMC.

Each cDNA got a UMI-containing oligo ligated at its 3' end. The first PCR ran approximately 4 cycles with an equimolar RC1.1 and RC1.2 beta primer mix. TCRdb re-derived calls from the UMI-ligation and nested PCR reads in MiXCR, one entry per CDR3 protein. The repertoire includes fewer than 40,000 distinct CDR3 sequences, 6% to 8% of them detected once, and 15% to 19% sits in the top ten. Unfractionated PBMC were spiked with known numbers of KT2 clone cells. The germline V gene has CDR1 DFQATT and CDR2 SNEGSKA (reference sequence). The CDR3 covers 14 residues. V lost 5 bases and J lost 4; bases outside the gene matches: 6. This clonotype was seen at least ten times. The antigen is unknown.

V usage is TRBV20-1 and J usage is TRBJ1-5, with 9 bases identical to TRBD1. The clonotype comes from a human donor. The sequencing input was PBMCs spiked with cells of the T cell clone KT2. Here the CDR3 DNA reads TGCAGTGCTTGGGGACAGGGCCTAAATCAGCCCCAGCATTTT. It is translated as CSAWGQGLNQPQHF.